The rows below give T cell receptor beta chains drawn from one sample of a study of blood T cell repertoires in COVID-19. The data were produced by immunoSEQ multiplex PCR, yet TCRdb's version contains in-frame clones alone and is incomplete. The sample records some 240,000 clones, roughly 90% being singletons. Sequencing input: peripheral blood. These receptor sequences come from a man aged 60 to 75 who had recovered from COVID-19. CDR3s leave out the opening cysteine and the closing phenylalanine or tryptophan. D genes are given only for firm matches.

>TRBD1|TRBV7-2|TRBJ1-2
ASSLMGQANYGYT
>TRBD2|TRBV5-4|TRBJ2-1
ASSSVWTRNEQF
>TRBD1|TRBV2|TRBJ1-2
AKTGGYGYT
>TRBD1|TRBV19|TRBJ1-2
ASTLLGQGYGYT
>.|TRBV6-5|TRBJ1-5
ASSYRVEDQPQH
>TRBD1|TRBV5-1|TRBJ2-2
ASTGQGNTGELF
>TRBD1|TRBV4-1|TRBJ1-5
ASSPTGTGEGNQPQH
>TRBD2|TRBV6-4|TRBJ2-3
ASSPIGRGSTDTQY
>TRBD1|TRBV2|TRBJ1-1
ASIRDRRNTEAF
>TRBD1|TRBV7-2|TRBJ1-2
ASSSWGQARSYT
>.|TRBV9|TRBJ1-6
ASSVDGNSPLH
>.|TRBV5-1|TRBJ2-5
ASSFFFSGGSQETQY
>.|TRBV6-1|TRBJ2-3
ASSEALVGGQDTQY
>.|TRBV19|TRBJ1-5
ASSPIRDSNQPQH
>.|TRBV5-6|TRBJ2-7
ASTMGGSAEQY
>TRBD1|TRBV14|TRBJ1-4
ASSQDPTGTGDELI
>.|TRBV18|TRBJ2-7
ASSPLGGPSGYEQY
>.|TRBV19|TRBJ1-2
ASSIDQQAGHGYT
>.|TRBV7-9|TRBJ2-2
ASSSILTTGLNTGELF
>TRBD2|TRBV20-1|TRBJ2-2
SASLAGTGTGELF
>.|TRBV2|TRBJ1-6
ASSVDRGNSPLH
>TRBD1|TRBV4-1|TRBJ1-2
ASSQGTGHNYGYT
>TRBD2|TRBV5-1|TRBJ2-7
ASSRTSGGLEQY
>.|TRBV9|TRBJ2-2
ASSPGKLTGELF
>TRBD1|TRBV2|TRBJ1-2
ASRMDRGYGYT
>.|TRBV6-2/TRBV6-3|TRBJ1-6
ASSERRARLGSPLH
>TRBD2|TRBV14|TRBJ2-7
ASSRGTSGGPYEQY
>.|TRBV18|TRBJ1-5
ASSPSIGVLNQPQH
>.|TRBV19|TRBJ2-3
ASSHGSGTDTQY
>.|TRBV21-1|TRBJ1-3
ASSRGAGGPGSGNTIY
>.|TRBV19|TRBJ2-6
ASSNSHPGANVLT
>TRBD1|TRBV7-6|TRBJ1-4
ASSLGPDRFNEKLF
>TRBD1|TRBV5-4|TRBJ2-6
ASSPKPGQGAGANVLT
>.|TRBV28|TRBJ2-4
ASSLTGAKNIQY
>.|TRBV18|TRBJ2-5
ASSPPTTRETQY
>TRBD2|TRBV10-2|TRBJ2-2
ASSEGRAGGRAGELF
>TRBD2|TRBV2|TRBJ2-5
ASSLRLAGGPQGAETQY
>TRBD1|TRBV6-5|TRBJ1-3
ASRRDSLTGNTIY
>.|TRBV4-1|TRBJ1-6
ASSQTVGQYNSPLH
>.|TRBV5-1|TRBJ2-2
ASSLNFQRFAGELF
>.|TRBV18|TRBJ1-2
ASSPDSNYGYT
>.|TRBV9|TRBJ2-3
ASSADSYTQY
>TRBD1|TRBV9|TRBJ2-3
ASSAQTGGPDTQY
>.|TRBV5-1|TRBJ2-3
ASSSGDSTDTQY
>TRBD2|TRBV27|TRBJ2-7
ASSLSGGLAGAYEQY
>.|TRBV10-3|TRBJ1-1
AISESHEAF
>.|TRBV5-6|TRBJ1-4
ASSSPFGGRGYEKLF
>TRBD2|TRBV4-2|TRBJ2-2
ASSQDRLAGNTGELF
>TRBD2|TRBV10-1|TRBJ2-3
ASAGGHADTQY
>.|TRBV18|TRBJ1-5
ASSPSAGRQASNQPQH
>.|TRBV6-5|TRBJ1-2
ASSYSKGGGGYT
>TRBD1|TRBV2|TRBJ1-4
ASSSGQGRDEKLF
>.|TRBV19|TRBJ1-5
ASTPSSNQPQH
>.|TRBV7-9|TRBJ2-2
ASSLDGGFGGELF